This T cell receptor (beta chain) was obtained from a study of T cell repertoires in cytomegalovirus infection (dated by TCRdb to the late 2010s). Looking at the study overall: The HLA type of each donor mattered for the analysis, because public TCR beta signatures pointed to carriage of CMV infection along with the matching HLA type. Overall study outcomes, separate from this receptor: Carriers of CMV infection plus the relevant HLA type were discriminated by the cumulative frequency of public TCR beta family members in the study cohort and in an independent approximately 400-donor cohort. The ex vivo response was dominated by HLA-C-restricted CMV-specific TCR beta clonotypes, and the single most frequent clonotype in two of eight donors was supplied by these HLA-C-restricted clonotypes.

Ten or more counts support this clonotype. Its antigen remains unidentified. No per-base quality is available; no much larger clone lies one base away. CDR1 and CDR2 are drawn from the germline V gene (reference sequence): SEHNR, FQNEAQ. Trimming costs V 0 bases and J 0 bases, and their ends lie 18 bases apart. There are 20 amino acids in the CDR3, from cysteine to phenylalanine inclusive. Left in the record is the CDR3 DNA by itself, 60 bases read in frame from the first base. For sequencing, an Illumina HiSeq 1500 was employed. TCRdb reran the public reads through fastp at Q25 and MiXCR, keeping productive beta chains. Every entry covers one CDR3 protein and lists the most common genes and DNA from its rows. The sample table contains about 300,000 distinct CDR3 sequences; only one count was recorded for approximately 10% of them. The ten most abundant clones make up approximately 2.3% of the sample.

The chain is made from TRBV7-9 and TRBJ2-6; D gene: possibly TRBD2, on 6 matching bases. This sequence originates from a human donor in good health (CMV status not recorded). Some clones in this sample may be carry-over from other donors' samples. Sequenced: PBMCs. The bases are TGTGCCAGCAGCTTAGCGCCGGGACTTTCCCCGCTCTCTGGGGCCAACGTCCTGACTTTC. This yields the protein CASSLAPGLSPLSGANVLTF.